These 30 T cell receptor beta chains came from one sample sequenced in a study of cytomegalovirus exposure and HLA in healthy donors. PCR amplification relied on 60 Vbeta primers (plus 13 Jbeta primers). The assay was immunoSEQ multiplex PCR, and TCRdb's table has in-frame clones only and misses some. The table lists some 200,000 clones, approximately 70% of them singletons. The sample comprised PBMCs. The receptors stem from a man aged 40-55 years in good health and CMV-seropositive.

This chain connects TRBV19 to TRBJ1-3; D not resolved. The CDR3 runs to 15 residues. Germline CDR1 reads LNHDA; CDR2 reads SQIVND (reference sequence). Trimming took off 7 bases at V and 0 bases at J, with 13 bases between the two ends. For the CDR3, the DNA is TGTGCCAGTACCTACGAAATTAGCTCTGGAAACACCATATATTTT. Translated: CASTYEISSGNTIYF.

This clone was recorded a few times. DNA of the CDR3: TGTGCCAGCAGCGTTCCTAGCGCGGGGACAGATACGCAGTATTTT. It specifies CASSVPSAGTDTQYF. V gene TRBV9 combines with J gene TRBJ2-3; tentative D call: TRBD2 (6 bases). V was cut by 2 bases and J by 3 bases, with 13 bases left in between. The CDR3 sequence is 15 residues long. Looked up from germline, CDR1 is SGDLS and CDR2 is YYNGEE.

This rearrangement joins TRBV4-1 to TRBJ1-2; D unresolved. The V end was cut by 1 base, the J end by 2 bases, with 14 bases between. Looked up from germline, CDR1 is MGHRA and CDR2 is YSYEKL. The CDR3 consists of 16 residues. Here the CDR3 DNA reads TGCGCCAGCAGCCAAGTGGTATCGGGGAGCAACTATGGCTACACCTTC. Translation: CASSQVVSGSNYGYTF.

Concerning this clone itself: One junction end does not reproduce the germline sequence, and a read error may be involved. The gene calls are TRBV7-9 and TRBJ1-1; 9 nucleotides agree with TRBD1. This CDR3 is 17 amino acids long. The germline V gene has CDR1 SEHNR and CDR2 FQNEAQ (reference sequence). Here the CDR3 DNA reads TGTTCCAGCAGCGCGAACAGGGGGCGCGTCGTGGGCACTGAAGCTTTCTTT. It encodes CSSSANRGRVVGTEAFF.

This chain joins TRBV7-9 and TRBJ1-2, with 7 bases that match TRBD1. The trim removed 8 bases at V and 4 bases at J, leaving 10 bases unmatched. The CDR3 has 14 residues. Germline V lookup: CDR1 SEHNR, CDR2 FQNEAQ (reference sequence). CDR3 loop: CASGPLTGPYGYTF. DNA for the CDR3: TGTGCCAGCGGTCCTTTGACAGGGCCCTATGGCTACACCTTC.

The chain carries TRBV7-6 and TRBJ2-1; TRBD1 matches at 9 bases. Germline CDR1 SGHVS, CDR2 FNYEAQ. After removal of 4 bases from V and 8 bases from J, the junction contained 9 bases not matched to a gene. This CDR3 comprises 15 residues. The CDR3 is CASSSGGQGGDEQFF. CDR3 DNA sequence: TGTGCCAGCAGCTCAGGGGGACAGGGCGGAGATGAGCAGTTCTTC. Based on the CDR3 plus reference TRBV7-6 and TRBJ2-1, the full variable domain is GAGVSQSPRYKVTKRGQDVALRCDPISGHVSLYWYRQALGQGPEFLTYFNYEAQQDKSGLPNDRFSAERPEGSISTLTIQRTEQRDSAMYRCASSSGGQGGDEQFFGPGTRLTVL.

The J gene is TRBJ1-2, the V gene TRBV2; no reliable D call. Germline V gene lookup returns CDR1 SNHLY and CDR2 FYNNEI. There are 12 residues in the CDR3. With 7 bases removed from V and 3 bases from J, the gap between germline ends came to 9 bases. CDR3 in amino acids: CASTLEDYGYTF. The CDR3 DNA reads TGTGCCAGCACCCTCGAGGACTATGGCTACACCTTC.

This clone was seen a few times. The chain links TRBV6-1 to TRBJ1-2, with no clear D. From germline, CDR1 is MNHNS and CDR2 SASEGT. Trimming pared 1 base from V and 4 bases from J, leaving 7 bases between. CDR3 length: 13 residues. The chain's CDR3 is CASSEDRPYGYTF. CDR3 bases: TGTGCCAGCAGTGAAGACAGACCCTATGGCTACACCTTC.

The chain combines TRBV5-1 with TRBJ2-4, with 7 bases matching TRBD2. Germline values: CDR1 SGHRS, CDR2 YFSETQ. The V segment lost 4 bases and the J segment 4 bases; nucleotides outside the gene matches: 11. CDR3 length: 16 residues. The CDR3 sequence is CASSPGLGADKNIQYF. The CDR3 DNA sequence: TGCGCCAGCAGCCCAGGACTAGGAGCAGATAAAAACATTCAGTACTTC.

The chain uses TRBV5-1 and TRBJ1-6; possible D gene TRBD1, 5 bases. V lost 0 bases to trimming and J lost 9 bases, with 16 bases between them. This CDR3 comprises 16 residues. Germline lookup yields CDR1 SGHRS and CDR2 YFSETQ. The CDR3 DNA follows: TGCGCCAGCAGCTTGGAAGAAGGGAGGGGAGGTTCACCCCTCCACTTT. The encoded protein is CASSLEEGRGGSPLHF.

The chain couples TRBV5-1 to TRBJ2-3; 7 nucleotides match TRBD2. The germline V gene encodes CDR1 SGHRS and CDR2 YFSETQ. The CDR3 spans 18 residues. The J segment lost 1 base and the V segment lost 4 bases, leaving 15 bases of the junction unmatched. The CDR3 DNA reads as TGCGCCAGCAGCCCGGTTGGTTTAGCGGGCCCCGGCACAGATACGCAGTATTTT. As protein: CASSPVGLAGPGTDTQYF.

This chain connects TRBV27 to TRBJ2-2; D call uncertain. The CDR3 loop spans 15 amino acids. Germline-derived CDR1 and CDR2 are MNHEY and SMNVEV (reference sequence). Trimming shortened V by 1 base and J by 1 base, and 7 bases separated the two germline ends. The CDR3, as DNA: TGTGCCAGCAGTTTATGGAGAGGGAACACCGGGGAGCTGTTTTTT. Amino acid sequence: CASSLWRGNTGELFF.

V and J are TRBV7-9 and TRBJ1-2; 11 bases map to TRBD1. CDR1 and CDR2 (germline): SEHNR, FQNEAQ (reference sequence). This CDR3 region has 16 residues. Trimming took 5 bases from V and 8 from J; bases not matched to a gene: 13. CDR3 protein: CASSHTNGQGAVGYTF. CDR3 coding DNA: TGTGCCAGCAGCCATACCAACGGACAGGGGGCGGTAGGCTACACCTTC.

The sample holds a few counts of this clone. The V call is TRBV28, the J call TRBJ2-3; weak D call: TRBD1 (5 bases). With 8 bases removed from V and 3 bases from J, the gap between germline ends came to 12 bases. Looked up from germline, CDR1 is MDHEN and CDR2 is SYDVKM. The CDR3 extends over 13 amino acids. Here the CDR3 reads CASRGAFTDTQYF. CDR3 sequence (DNA): TGTGCCAGCCGTGGGGCCTTTACAGATACGCAGTATTTT. Together with reference TRBV28 and TRBJ2-3, the CDR3 gives the full variable domain: DVKVTQSSRYLVKRTGEKVFLECVQDMDHENMFWYRQDPGLGLRLIYFSYDVKMKEKGDIPEGYSVSREKKERFSLILESASTNQTSMYLCASRGAFTDTQYFGPGTRLTVL.

The V call is TRBV11-1, the J call TRBJ2-7; 9 bases map to TRBD1. Unmatched junction bases numbered 0, after V lost 1 base and J lost 2 bases. The CDR3 is made up of 14 amino acids. CDR1 is SGHAT, CDR2 FQDESV, per germline (reference sequence). CDR3 in DNA: TGTGCCAGCAGCTTAGACAGGGGGCCCTACGAGCAGTACTTC. It encodes CASSLDRGPYEQYF.

The CDR3 loop is CASSRGGGGEKLFF. Here the CDR3 DNA reads TGTGCCAGCAGCCGAGGGGGCGGAGGCGAAAAACTGTTTTTT. This chain joins TRBV9 and TRBJ1-4; 7 nucleotides match TRBD1. Per the germline V gene, CDR1 is SGDLS and CDR2 is YYNGEE. This CDR3 is 14 amino acids long. After removal of 4 bases from V and 8 bases from J, the junction contained 8 bases not matched to a gene.

This clone has a handful of counts. This rearrangement joins TRBV27 to TRBJ2-3, with D possibly matching TRBD1 (5 bases). The CDR3 has 14 residues. The germline gives CDR1 MNHEY, CDR2 SMNVEV (reference sequence). V was shortened by 7 bases and J by 3 bases, with 14 bases between the two germline ends. Here the CDR3 reads CASNPQGLTDTQYF. Written as DNA, the CDR3 is TGTGCCAGCAATCCTCAGGGTCTGACAGATACGCAGTATTTT.

This chain connects TRBV28 to TRBJ2-3, with 16 nucleotides matching TRBD2. CDR1 is MDHEN, CDR2 SYDVKM, per germline. The V gene end was trimmed by 2 bases and the J gene end by 5 bases; junction bases not matched to a gene: 7. This CDR3 contains 18 residues. The chain's CDR3 is CASSLTGTSGGALDTQYF. The CDR3 DNA is TGTGCCAGCAGTTTAACCGGGACTAGCGGGGGGGCATTAGATACGCAGTATTTT.

V usage is TRBV28 and J usage is TRBJ2-2; 7 nucleotides match TRBD1. The CDR3 runs 15 residues. CDR1 and CDR2 from the germline V gene are MDHEN and SYDVKM. The junction had 8 bases not matched to a gene; V was cut back by 6 bases and J by 4 bases. The CDR3 DNA reads as TGTGCCAGCAGGCCCCTACAGGGGTCCACCGGGGAGCTGTTTTTT. It yields the protein CASRPLQGSTGELFF. Combining the CDR3 with reference TRBV28 and TRBJ2-2 gives the whole variable domain DVKVTQSSRYLVKRTGEKVFLECVQDMDHENMFWYRQDPGLGLRLIYFSYDVKMKEKGDIPEGYSVSREKKERFSLILESASTNQTSMYLCASRPLQGSTGELFFGEGSRLTVL.

This clone turned up a few times. This sequence joins TRBV5-6 and TRBJ2-5, with D uncertain. The V and J ends lost 4 bases and 4 bases respectively, with 11 bases between them. CDR3 length equals 13 residues. Germline CDR1 and CDR2: SGHDT and YYEEEE. CDR3 amino acids: CASSPRYPETQYF. CDR3 sequence (DNA): TGTGCCAGCAGCCCCCGCTATCCAGAGACCCAGTACTTC. Full variable domain (rest looked up from reference TRBV5-6 and TRBJ2-5): DAGVTQSPTHLIKTRGQQVTLRCSPKSGHDTVSWYQQALGQGPQFIFQYYEEEERQRGNFPDRFSGHQFPNYSSELNVNALLLGDSALYLCASSPRYPETQYFGPGTRLLVL.

This clone was seen a handful of times. The rearrangement uses TRBV5-1 and TRBJ1-2; maybe TRBD1 (6 bases). V was clipped by 4 bases and J by 3 bases, with 19 bases between them. Germline loops: CDR1 SGHRS, CDR2 YFSETQ. This CDR3 region has 16 residues. CDR3 in DNA: TGCGCCAGCAGCCCCGAGCGGGGGGCGCGCGACTATGGCTACACCTTC. This encodes CASSPERGARDYGYTF.

V usage is TRBV29-1 and J usage is TRBJ1-2; no definite D call. Trimming shortened V by 3 bases and J by 2 bases, and 7 bases separated the two germline ends. Germline CDR1 reads SQVTM; CDR2 reads ANQGSEA. CDR3 size: 12 residues. The CDR3 DNA follows: TGCAGCGTTGATAGCCAAAACTATGGCTACACCTTC. Translation: CSVDSQNYGYTF.

The rearrangement uses TRBV21-1 and TRBJ2-7; the table's D call, TRBD1, has no DNA check behind it. TRBV21-1 is given as a pseudogene. There are 16 residues in the CDR3. Written as DNA, the CDR3 is TGTGCCAGCAGCAATGCGAGACAGGGGGCGTCCTACGAGCAGTACTTC. This sequence encodes CASSNARQGASYEQYF.

This clone was seen once. The chain links TRBV4-1 to TRBJ1-1, with TRBD1 matching over 7 bases. Germline V gene sequence: CDR1 MGHRA, CDR2 YSYEKL. The CDR3 is 16 amino acids. V lost 8 bases and J lost 1; bases outside the gene matches: 13. CDR3 sequence: CASEENWDSKNTEAFF. CDR3 in DNA: TGCGCCAGCGAAGAAAACTGGGACAGCAAGAACACTGAAGCTTTCTTT.

The rearrangement links TRBV6-1 to TRBJ2-3; TRBD1 is a possible D gene (5 bases). Germline CDR1 is MNHNS and CDR2 is SASEGT. The V end was cut by 1 base, the J end by 0 bases, with 8 bases between. The CDR3 has 15 residues. The CDR3 region is CASSEVGASTDTQYF. As DNA, the CDR3 is TGTGCCAGCAGTGAAGTTGGGGCGAGCACAGATACGCAGTATTTT.

The chain links TRBV15 to TRBJ2-3; 8 bases fit TRBD1. This CDR3 is built from 18 residues. Germline loops: CDR1 LNHNV, CDR2 YYDKDF (reference sequence). The V segment lost 1 base and the J segment 0 bases; nucleotides outside the gene matches: 9. The CDR3 reads CATSRGTGTQQSTDTQYF. Here the CDR3 DNA reads TGTGCCACCAGCAGAGGGACAGGGACTCAGCAAAGCACAGATACGCAGTATTTT. The full variable domain, rest sourced from reference TRBV15 and TRBJ2-3, is DAMVIQNPRYQVTQFGKPVTLSCSQTLNHNVMYWYQQKSSQAPKLLFHYYDKDFNNEADTPDNFQSRRPNTSFCFLDIRSPGLGDTAMYLCATSRGTGTQQSTDTQYFGPGTRLTVL.

The V call is TRBV5-4, the J call TRBJ2-2; 8 bases align to TRBD1. Germline CDR1 reads SGHNT; CDR2 reads YYREEE (reference sequence). The CDR3 length is 15 residues. V lost 0 bases and J lost 4; bases outside the gene matches: 2. CDR3 amino acids: CASSLGQGSTGELFF. CDR3 bases: TGTGCCAGCAGCTTGGGACAGGGGAGCACCGGGGAGCTGTTTTTT.

This clone was counted between two and nine times. The chain carries TRBV7-2 and TRBJ2-3; D might be TRBD1 (6 bases). V lost 5 bases and J 3 bases, leaving 12 bases between the germline ends. Germline lookup yields CDR1 SGHTA and CDR2 FQGNSA. The CDR3 has 14 residues. The CDR3 protein is CASSLRGGTDTQYF. DNA for the CDR3: TGTGCCAGCAGCCTCAGAGGGGGAACAGATACGCAGTATTTT.

This chain joins TRBV9 and TRBJ2-3; D perhaps matches TRBD2 (6 bases). Germline V gene sequence: CDR1 SGDLS, CDR2 YYNGEE. The germline V and J ends were trimmed by 3 bases and 5 bases, with 13 bases remaining between them. The CDR3 runs 14 residues. This CDR3 is CASSETGERDTQYF. For the CDR3, the DNA is TGTGCCAGCAGCGAGACGGGGGAAAGAGATACGCAGTATTTT.

The chain is built from TRBV7-6 and TRBJ1-1, with TRBD1 matching 10 bases. The CDR3 consists of 16 residues. Germline loops: CDR1 SGHVS, CDR2 FNYEAQ. J lost 1 base, V lost 5 bases, and 7 bases had no gene match. Here the CDR3 reads CASSSPGQGKNTEAFF. The CDR3 nucleotides read TGTGCCAGCAGCAGCCCGGGACAGGGGAAGAACACTGAAGCTTTCTTT. Supplemented by reference TRBV7-6 and TRBJ1-1, the full variable domain reads GAGVSQSPRYKVTKRGQDVALRCDPISGHVSLYWYRQALGQGPEFLTYFNYEAQQDKSGLPNDRFSAERPEGSISTLTIQRTEQRDSAMYRCASSSPGQGKNTEAFFGQGTRLTVV.